This TCR beta chain was observed in a study of OX40 agonist ivuxolimab in advanced cancers. Study results and limitations: There were, on average, more expanded clones in CD8+ T cells than in CD4+.

In its sample, this clone was seen a few times. Its antigen is undetermined. CDR1 and CDR2 (germline): SGHVS, FQNEAQ. The length of the CDR3 is 16 residues. Trimming left V 5 bases short and J 1 base short, with 15 bases between. The protocol was immunoSEQ multiplex PCR, while the TCRdb copy is restricted to in-frame clones and leaves out a portion. The sample shows approximately 68,000 clones, roughly four fifths of them seen only once. The V call is TRBV7-8, the J call TRBJ2-1, with D possibly being TRBD2 (5 bases). This TCR came from an adult with an advanced solid tumor such as melanoma, head and neck, liver or kidney cancer. The source was CD4+ or CD8+ T cells sorted from blood, collected in a trial of the OX40 agonist ivuxolimab. The CDR3 loop reads CASSQGLFSSYNEQFF. CDR3 sequence (DNA): TGTGCCAGCAGCCAAGGACTTTTTTCTTCCTACAATGAGCAGTTCTTC. Supplemented by reference TRBV7-8 and TRBJ2-1, the full variable domain reads GAGVSQSPRYKVAKRGQDVALRCDPISGHVSLFWYQQALGQGPEFLTYFQNEAQLDKSGLPSDRFFAERPEGSVSTLKIQRTQQEDSAVYLCASSQGLFSSYNEQFFGPGTRLTVL.